The 12 T cell receptor beta chains below all came from one sample that was sequenced in a study of T-cell memory formation after mild COVID-19 (dated by TCRdb to the early 2020s). Libraries were prepared through 5' RACE. The instrument given in TCRdb is Illumina NovaSeq 6000. TCRdb reprocessed the public reads (quality trimming at Q25 with fastp, clone calling with MiXCR) and kept in-frame beta chains. Rows with one shared CDR3 protein collapse into an entry with the most common genes and DNA. Across this sample there are tens of thousands of distinct CDR3 sequences, with approximately 15% seen only once. The ten top clones hold 25% to 35% of the sample. The sequenced sample was PBMCs or a T cell subset sorted from them (not recorded which). These receptors came from an adult woman who had mild COVID-19 (a few samples of this study predate the infection). The sample titles of this study are shuffled in the database, so cell type and time point are left out; the donor was told from shared clones.

For the CDR3, the DNA is TGTGCCAGCAGCAAAGCGCTGGGACTACCGGAGTTACAAGAGACCCAGTACTTC. Protein: CASSKALGLPELQETQYF. The chain joins TRBV21-1 to TRBJ2-5; TRBD2 is taken as the D call from the table, unchecked against the DNA. TRBV21-1 is annotated as a pseudogene. The CDR3 runs to 18 residues.

The sample holds many counts of this clonotype. CDR3 coding DNA: TGTGCCAGCAGCTTACAGGGGTCGAGCTCCTACGAGCAGTACTTC. This codes for CASSLQGSSSYEQYF. The chain carries TRBV7-3 and TRBJ2-7; possibly TRBD1 for D (6 bases). Trimming removed 2 bases from V and 0 bases from J, with 11 bases in between. Germline V lookup: CDR1 SGHTA, CDR2 FQGTGA. CDR3 length: 15 amino acids.

Only a few counts were recorded for this clonotype. The chain links TRBV19 to TRBJ2-1; weak D call: TRBD1 (5 bases). Germline CDR1 LNHDA, CDR2 SQIVND (reference sequence). This CDR3 is 13 amino acids long. Deletions cut 5 bases from V and 9 bases from J, with 14 bases between. DNA of the CDR3: TGTGCCAGTAGTGGGGTAGCAGACAGTGAGCAGTTCTTC. Translated, it gives CASSGVADSEQFF.

This clonotype was counted ten times or more. The chain carries TRBV29-1 and TRBJ2-5, with a possible D match to TRBD1 (5 bases). The CDR3 runs 13 residues. Trimming took off 3 bases at V and 3 bases at J, with 11 bases between the two ends. Per germline, CDR1 SQVTM and CDR2 ANQGSEA. The CDR3 DNA reads TGCAGCGTTGAGCCGGACAATGAAGAGACCCAGTACTTC. Protein product: CSVEPDNEETQYF.

The rearrangement links TRBV20-1 to TRBJ2-7; tentative D call: TRBD2 (5 bases). The CDR3 extends over 14 amino acids. Germline CDR1 is DFQATT and CDR2 is SNEGSKA (reference sequence). V lost 6 bases and J lost 5, with 20 bases in between. The CDR3 reads CSAQSYDSGNEQYF. The CDR3 DNA is TGCAGTGCCCAGTCCTACGATTCCGGGAACGAGCAGTACTTC.

The CDR3 nucleotides are TGCAGTGCTAGAAAGACCCCGGGCTACAATGAGCAGTTCTTC. This sequence encodes CSARKTPGYNEQFF. The chain is built from TRBV20-1 and TRBJ2-1; no reliable D call. The length of the CDR3 is 14 residues. From germline, CDR1 is DFQATT and CDR2 SNEGSKA (reference sequence). Trimming cost V 2 bases and J 3 bases, with 11 bases left between them.

The sample holds a few counts of this clonotype. The J gene is TRBJ1-1, the V gene TRBV7-9; the D gene is possibly TRBD1 (6 bases). Per germline, CDR1 SEHNR and CDR2 FQNEAQ (reference sequence). This CDR3 has 14 amino acids. Trimming shortened V by 8 bases and J by 1 base, and 14 bases separated the two germline ends. CDR3 DNA: TGTGCCAGCCACGCCGGGACAAAGAACACTGAAGCTTTCTTT. This encodes CASHAGTKNTEAFF.

V is TRBV6-2 or TRBV6-3 and J is TRBJ2-1; perhaps TRBD2 as D (5 bases). V shed 5 bases and J shed 2 bases, with 10 bases lying between them. CDR1 MNHEY and CDR2 SVGEGT come from the germline V gene. This CDR3 region has 14 residues. DNA of the CDR3: TGTGCCAGCAGTCAGAGCGGAGCCTACAATGAGCAGTTCTTC. Protein sequence: CASSQSGAYNEQFF.

The chain is built from TRBV13 and TRBJ2-3, with a possible D match to TRBD1 (6 bases). The CDR3 totals 17 residues. The germline V gene has CDR1 PRHDT and CDR2 FYEKMQ (reference sequence). V lost 5 bases and J lost 4, with 22 bases in between. Here the CDR3 DNA reads TGTGCCAGCAGCCTCACCCCACCGGGACAAAACTCAGATACGCAGTATTTT. Its translation: CASSLTPPGQNSDTQYF.

The chain uses TRBV5-4 and TRBJ2-3; D remains ambiguous. Germline V gene lookup returns CDR1 SGHNT and CDR2 YYREEE (reference sequence). The CDR3 extends over 13 amino acids. V was pared by 0 bases and J by 8 bases, with 10 bases between. For the CDR3, the DNA is TGTGCCAGCAGCTTGGTCGTGGAAAGTACGCAGTATTTT. Its protein is CASSLVVESTQYF.

In its sample, this clonotype was seen a few times. V and J are TRBV14 and TRBJ2-3; D gene ambiguous. Germline CDR1 and CDR2: SGHDN and FVKESK. The CDR3 totals 14 residues. The germline V and J ends were trimmed by 0 bases and 9 bases, with 13 bases remaining between them. CDR3 nucleotide sequence: TGTGCCAGCAGCCAAGAGGAATACCGTGAAACGCAGTATTTT. Translation gives CASSQEEYRETQYF.

The chain couples TRBV29-1 to TRBJ2-3; 7 bases match TRBD1. The CDR3 is 16 amino acids. CDR1 and CDR2 from the germline V gene are SQVTM and ANQGSEA. V dropped 5 bases and J dropped 2; count of bases not matched to a gene: 13. For the CDR3, the DNA is TGCAGCGTTATCTTCCCTCCGGGACAGTACACAGATACGCAGTATTTT. It yields the protein CSVIFPPGQYTDTQYF.